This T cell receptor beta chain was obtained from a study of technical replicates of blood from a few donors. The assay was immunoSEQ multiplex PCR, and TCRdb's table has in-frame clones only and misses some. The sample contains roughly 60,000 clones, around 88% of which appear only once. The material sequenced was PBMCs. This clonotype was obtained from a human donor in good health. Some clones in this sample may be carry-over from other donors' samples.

The CDR3 sequence is CASKIRGGPDYNEQFF. CDR3 nucleotides: TGTGCCAGCAAAATAAGGGGGGGACCGGACTACAATGAGCAGTTCTTC. The genes are TRBV11-2 and TRBJ2-1; D might be TRBD2 (7 bases). Between the trimmed V and J ends, which lost 7 bases and 3 bases, there was a span of 19 bases. The germline V gene has CDR1 SGHAT and CDR2 FQNNGV. This CDR3 is built from 16 residues.